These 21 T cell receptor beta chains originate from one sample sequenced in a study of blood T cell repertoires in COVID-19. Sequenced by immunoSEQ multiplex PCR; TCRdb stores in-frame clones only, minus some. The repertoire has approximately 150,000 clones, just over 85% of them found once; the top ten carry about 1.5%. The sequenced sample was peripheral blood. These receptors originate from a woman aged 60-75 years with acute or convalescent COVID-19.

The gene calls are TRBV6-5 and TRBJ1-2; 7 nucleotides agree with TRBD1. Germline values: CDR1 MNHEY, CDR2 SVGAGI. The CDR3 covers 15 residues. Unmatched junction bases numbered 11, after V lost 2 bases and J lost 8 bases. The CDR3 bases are TGTGCCAGCAGTTACCCTGGGACAGAGGCCGGGGGCTACACCTTC. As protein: CASSYPGTEAGGYTF.

The CDR3: CASSLGQDGAGELFF. The CDR3 DNA reads as TGTGCCAGCAGCTTAGGACAGGACGGTGCGGGGGAGCTGTTTTTT. The rearrangement joins TRBV7-9 to TRBJ2-2; tentative D call: TRBD1 (6 bases). Trimming pared 1 base from V and 8 bases from J, leaving 14 bases between. The CDR3 extends over 15 amino acids. Germline V gene sequence: CDR1 SEHNR, CDR2 FQNEAQ (reference sequence). Using reference TRBV7-9 and TRBJ2-2 for the parts outside the CDR3, the full variable domain is DTGVSQNPRHKITKRGQNVTFRCDPISEHNRLYWYRQTLGQGPEFLTYFQNEAQLEKSRLLSDRFSAERPKGSFSTLEIQRTEQGDSAMYLCASSLGQDGAGELFFGEGSRLTVL.

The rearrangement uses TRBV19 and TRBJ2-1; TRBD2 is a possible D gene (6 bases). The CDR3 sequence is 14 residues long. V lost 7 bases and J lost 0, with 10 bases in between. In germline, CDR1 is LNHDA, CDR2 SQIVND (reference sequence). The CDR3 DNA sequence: TGTGCCAGTATCGGAGGGGTCTCCTACAATGAGCAGTTCTTC. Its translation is CASIGGVSYNEQFF.

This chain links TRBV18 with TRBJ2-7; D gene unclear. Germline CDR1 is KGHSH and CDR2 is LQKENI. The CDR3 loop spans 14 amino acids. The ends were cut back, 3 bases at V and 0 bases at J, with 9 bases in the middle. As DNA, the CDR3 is TGTGCCAGCTCACCGTACCAGGACTCCTACGAGCAGTACTTC. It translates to CASSPYQDSYEQYF.

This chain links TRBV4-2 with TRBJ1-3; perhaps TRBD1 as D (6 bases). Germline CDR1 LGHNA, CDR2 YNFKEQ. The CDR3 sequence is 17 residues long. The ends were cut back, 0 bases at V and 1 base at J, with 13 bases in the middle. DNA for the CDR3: TGTGCCAGCAGCCAAGATTTGAGAGGGGGATCTGGAAACACCATATATTTT. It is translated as CASSQDLRGGSGNTIYF.

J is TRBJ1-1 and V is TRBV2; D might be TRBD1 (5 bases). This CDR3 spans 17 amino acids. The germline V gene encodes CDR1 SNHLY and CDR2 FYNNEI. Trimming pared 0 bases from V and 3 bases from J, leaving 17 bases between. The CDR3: CASSEALGYRLDTEAFF. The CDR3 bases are TGTGCCAGCAGTGAAGCGCTTGGATACAGGTTGGACACTGAAGCTTTCTTT.

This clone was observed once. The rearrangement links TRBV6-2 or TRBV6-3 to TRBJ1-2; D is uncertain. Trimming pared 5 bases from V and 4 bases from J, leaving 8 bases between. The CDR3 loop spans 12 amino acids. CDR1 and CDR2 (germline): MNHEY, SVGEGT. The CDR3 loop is CASSRGIYGYTF. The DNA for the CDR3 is TGTGCCAGCAGTCGCGGGATCTATGGCTACACCTTC.

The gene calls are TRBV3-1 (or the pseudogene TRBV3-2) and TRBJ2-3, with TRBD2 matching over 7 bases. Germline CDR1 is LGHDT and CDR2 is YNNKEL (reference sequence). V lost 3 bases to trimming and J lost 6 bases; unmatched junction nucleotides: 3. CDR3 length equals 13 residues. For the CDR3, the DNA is TGTGCCAGCAGCCAGGGGACTAAGGATACGCAGTATTTT. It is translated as CASSQGTKDTQYF.

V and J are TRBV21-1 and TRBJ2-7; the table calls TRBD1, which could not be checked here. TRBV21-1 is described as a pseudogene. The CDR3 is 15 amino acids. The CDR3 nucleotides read TGTGCCGCGCCGCCAGACAGGGGGTTCTCCTACGAGCAGTACTTC. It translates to CAAPPDRGFSYEQYF.

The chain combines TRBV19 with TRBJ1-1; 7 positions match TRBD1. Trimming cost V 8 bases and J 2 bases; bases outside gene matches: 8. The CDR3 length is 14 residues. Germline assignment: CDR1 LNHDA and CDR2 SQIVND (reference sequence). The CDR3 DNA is TGTGCCAGTCGACTAGGACAGGTAAACACTGAAGCTTTCTTT. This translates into CASRLGQVNTEAFF.

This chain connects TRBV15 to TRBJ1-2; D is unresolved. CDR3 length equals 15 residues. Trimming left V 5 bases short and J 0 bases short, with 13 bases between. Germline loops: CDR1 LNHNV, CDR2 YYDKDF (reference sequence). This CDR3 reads CATSGRPLANYGYTF. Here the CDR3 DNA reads TGTGCCACCAGCGGCAGACCGCTAGCTAACTATGGCTACACCTTC.

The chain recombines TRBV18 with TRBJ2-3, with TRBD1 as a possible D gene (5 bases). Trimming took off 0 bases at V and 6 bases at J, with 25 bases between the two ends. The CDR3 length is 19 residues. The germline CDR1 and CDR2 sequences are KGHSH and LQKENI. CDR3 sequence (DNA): TGTGCCAGCTCACCACCTTGGGTTTCCAGGGTCTTGGGTAGGGATACGCAGTATTTT. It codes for CASSPPWVSRVLGRDTQYF. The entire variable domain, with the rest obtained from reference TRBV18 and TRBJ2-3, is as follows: NAGVMQNPRHLVRRRGQEARLRCSPMKGHSHVYWYRQLPEEGLKFMVYLQKENIIDESGMPKERFSAEFPKEGPSILRIQQVVRGDSAAYFCASSPPWVSRVLGRDTQYFGPGTRLTVL.

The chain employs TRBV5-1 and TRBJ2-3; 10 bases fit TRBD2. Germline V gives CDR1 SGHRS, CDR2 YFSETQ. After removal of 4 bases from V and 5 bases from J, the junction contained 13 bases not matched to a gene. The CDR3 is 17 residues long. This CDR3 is CASSLARVAGGVDTQYF. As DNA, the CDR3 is TGCGCCAGCAGCCTCGCCAGAGTAGCGGGGGGCGTAGATACGCAGTATTTT.

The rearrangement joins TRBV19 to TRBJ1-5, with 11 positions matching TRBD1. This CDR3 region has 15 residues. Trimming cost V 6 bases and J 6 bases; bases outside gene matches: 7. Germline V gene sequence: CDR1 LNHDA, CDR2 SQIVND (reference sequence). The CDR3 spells CASRGQGDIGQPQHF. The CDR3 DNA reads TGTGCCAGTAGGGGACAGGGGGATATCGGTCAGCCCCAGCATTTT. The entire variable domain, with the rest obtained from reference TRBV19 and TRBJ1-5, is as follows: DGGITQSPKYLFRKEGQNVTLSCEQNLNHDAMYWYRQDPGQGLRLIYYSQIVNDFQKGDIAEGYSVSREKKESFPLTVTSAQKNPTAFYLCASRGQGDIGQPQHFGDGTRLSIL.

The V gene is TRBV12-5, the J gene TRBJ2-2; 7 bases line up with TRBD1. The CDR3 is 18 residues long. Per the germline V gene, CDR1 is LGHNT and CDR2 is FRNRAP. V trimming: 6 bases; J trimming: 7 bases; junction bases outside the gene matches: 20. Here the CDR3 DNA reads TGTGCTAGTGGACAACAGACAGGGCGAATATGGGAGAACGGGGAGCTGTTTTTT. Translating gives CASGQQTGRIWENGELFF.

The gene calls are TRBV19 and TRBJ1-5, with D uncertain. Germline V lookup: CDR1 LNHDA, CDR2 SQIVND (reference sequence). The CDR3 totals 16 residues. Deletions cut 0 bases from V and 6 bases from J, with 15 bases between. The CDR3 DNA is TGTGCCAGTAGTATAGATCGGGTGGCAGTGGGTCAGCCCCAGCATTTT. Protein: CASSIDRVAVGQPQHF.

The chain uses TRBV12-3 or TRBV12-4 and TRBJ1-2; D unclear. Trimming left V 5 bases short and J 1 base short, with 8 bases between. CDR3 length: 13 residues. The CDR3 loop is CASSGGLNYGYTF. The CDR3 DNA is TGTGCCAGCAGTGGCGGACTTAACTATGGCTACACCTTC.

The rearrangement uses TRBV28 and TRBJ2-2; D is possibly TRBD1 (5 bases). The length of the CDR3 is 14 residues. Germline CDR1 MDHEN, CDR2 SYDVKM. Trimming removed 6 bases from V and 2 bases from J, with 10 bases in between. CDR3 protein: CASRAQDNTGELFF. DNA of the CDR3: TGTGCCAGCAGGGCACAGGACAACACCGGGGAGCTGTTTTTT.

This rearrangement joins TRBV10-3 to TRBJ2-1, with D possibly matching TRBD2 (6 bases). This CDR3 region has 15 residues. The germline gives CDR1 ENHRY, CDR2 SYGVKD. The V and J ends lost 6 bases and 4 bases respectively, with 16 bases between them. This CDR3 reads CAIREGFGPYNEQFF. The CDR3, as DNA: TGTGCCATCAGGGAGGGGTTTGGGCCTTACAATGAGCAGTTCTTC.

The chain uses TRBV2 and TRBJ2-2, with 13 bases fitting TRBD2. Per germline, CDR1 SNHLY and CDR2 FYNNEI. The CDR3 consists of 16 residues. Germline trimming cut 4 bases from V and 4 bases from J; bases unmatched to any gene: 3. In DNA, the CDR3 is TGTGCCAGCAGTGCACTAGCGGGGGGGGCCACCGGGGAGCTGTTTTTT. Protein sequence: CASSALAGGATGELFF.

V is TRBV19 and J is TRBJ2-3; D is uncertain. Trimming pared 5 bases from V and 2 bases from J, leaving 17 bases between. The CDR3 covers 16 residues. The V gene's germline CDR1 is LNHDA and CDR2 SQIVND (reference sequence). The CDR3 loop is CASSPLYDSFTDTQYF. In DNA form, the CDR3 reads TGTGCCAGTAGTCCCTTATACGACTCGTTCACAGATACGCAGTATTTT.